Shown below are 2 T cell receptor beta chains from a single sample sequenced in a study of blood T cells in healthy people across ages. It was with a sample-barcoded 5' primer and a J-beta primer mix that a second PCR of roughly 7 to 12 cycles was run. TCRdb itself ran the 5' RACE reads through MiXCR, one entry per CDR3 protein. The table lists roughly 1,500,000 distinct CDR3 sequences, about 35% of them singletons, with about 11% in the top ten. The sequenced material came from blood. The source of these receptors is a woman aged 30 to 39 in good health.

V is TRBV13 and J is TRBJ2-5; D may be TRBD1 (6 bases). Germline V gene data show CDR1 as PRHDT and CDR2 as FYEKMQ (reference sequence). CDR3 size: 14 residues. Between the trimmed V and J ends, which lost 5 bases and 5 bases, there was a span of 15 bases. CDR3 sequence reads: CASSPGQLSETQYF. CDR3 sequence (DNA): TGTGCCAGCAGCCCAGGACAGCTTAGTGAGACCCAGTACTTC. Drawing the rest from reference TRBV13 and TRBJ2-5, the complete variable domain is AAGVIQSPRHLIKEKRETATLKCYPIPRHDTVYWYQQGPGQDPQFLISFYEKMQSDKGSIPDRFSAQQFSDYHSELNMSSLELGDSALYFCASSPGQLSETQYFGPGTRLLVL.

This clonotype was counted a few times. The gene calls are TRBV18 and TRBJ2-7; 7 nucleotides align to TRBD1. CDR1 is KGHSH and CDR2 is LQKENI in the germline V gene. The V and J ends lost 6 bases and 5 bases, in that order; junction bases with no gene match: 4. This CDR3 contains 12 residues. CDR3 DNA sequence: TGTGCCAGCTCCGGGACAGCAGACGAGCAGTACTTC. Its protein product is CASSGTADEQYF.